These 6 T cell receptor beta chains were sequenced from one sample in a study of blood T cells in healthy people across ages. The second PCR ran roughly 6 to 11 cycles with a sample-barcoded 5' primer and J-beta primers. TCRdb redid the calling of the 5' RACE reads with MiXCR, one entry per CDR3 protein. The table records around 800,000 distinct CDR3 sequences, around 62% of them present only once. Input material: blood. These receptors were collected from a man younger than 40 in good health.

This chain uses TRBV4-3 with TRBJ2-7; 8 bases map to TRBD2. This CDR3 has 17 amino acids. V lost 1 base, J lost 1 base, and 9 bases stayed unmatched. The germline V gene encodes CDR1 LGHNA and CDR2 YSLEER. The CDR3, as DNA: TGCGCCAGCAGCCAAGGGCTAGCGGGCCAACTATCCTACGAGCAGTACTTC. This gives the protein CASSQGLAGQLSYEQYF.

V gene TRBV15 combines with J gene TRBJ1-2, with 8 bases fitting TRBD1. Germline V gene data show CDR1 as LNHNV and CDR2 as YYDKDF (reference sequence). The junction had 11 bases not matched to a gene; V was cut back by 3 bases and J by 8 bases. CDR3 length: 15 amino acids. This chain's CDR3 is CATSRDRVPNRGYTF. The DNA for the CDR3 is TGTGCCACCAGCAGGGACAGGGTACCCAACCGGGGCTACACCTTC.

This clonotype was seen a few times. The rearrangement links TRBV24-1 to TRBJ2-7; tentatively, D is TRBD2 (6 bases). The V gene lost 9 bases and the J gene lost 0 bases, with 11 bases spanning the gap. This CDR3 has 13 residues. Germline CDR1 is KGHDR and CDR2 is SFDVKD. The CDR3 region has the DNA TGTGCCACCGCCCCGGGGGACTCCTACGAGCAGTACTTC. Protein product: CATAPGDSYEQYF.

V and J are TRBV7-6 and TRBJ2-7; tentatively, D is TRBD2 (6 bases). The V end lost 2 bases, the J end lost 5 bases, and 19 bases lay between the germline ends. The CDR3 sequence is 16 residues long. Germline CDR1 is SGHVS and CDR2 is FNYEAQ. As DNA, the CDR3 is TGTGCCAGCAGCTTACGTCTCCGGGGGATCGGCGACGAGCAGTACTTC. This encodes CASSLRLRGIGDEQYF.

V gene TRBV10-3 combines with J gene TRBJ2-3, with 9 bases fitting TRBD2. The V gene end was trimmed by 6 bases and the J gene end by 3 bases; junction bases not matched to a gene: 7. This CDR3 spans 15 amino acids. Looked up from germline, CDR1 is ENHRY and CDR2 is SYGVKD. CDR3 sequence reads: CAIRKTSGSTDTQYF. The DNA for the CDR3 is TGTGCCATCAGAAAGACTAGCGGCTCGACAGATACGCAGTATTTT.

This clonotype came up many times. A junction end diverges from the germline sequence, so it may reflect a read error. The chain couples TRBV27 to TRBJ2-7, with TRBD1 matching over 8 bases. CDR1 is MNHEY, CDR2 SMNVEV, per germline (reference sequence). The CDR3 is 13 residues long. As DNA, the CDR3 is TGCGCCAGCAGCCTGACAGGGGTCTACGAGCAGTACTTC. Encoded protein: CASSLTGVYEQYF.